The 2 T cell receptor beta chains listed next were all sequenced from one sample in a study of CD8 T cells in ankylosing spondylitis (dated by TCRdb to about 2017). The library relied on 5' RACE. The sequencer listed for this sample is Illumina HiSeq 2500. TCRdb's own reprocessing of the public reads used fastp at Q25 and MiXCR and kept productive beta chains. One record per CDR3 amino acid sequence lists the most common genes and DNA. The sample yields 230,000 or so distinct CDR3 sequences; approximately 20% were counted once. The ten most abundant clones make up over 25% of the sample. Material: blood, either unsorted or a sorted T cell fraction (not recorded which). The receptors were sampled from a male donor with ankylosing spondylitis or in good health (not recorded which).

The chain uses TRBV12-3 or TRBV12-4 and TRBJ2-3, with 12 bases matching TRBD2. V was clipped by 6 bases and J by 2 bases; unmatched bases: 6. CDR3 length: 16 residues. CDR3 nucleotides: TGTGCCAGCAGGGAAGGACTAGCGGGATACACAGATACGCAGTATTTT. Residues: CASREGLAGYTDTQYF.

The chain employs TRBV7-9 and TRBJ2-3, with D unresolved. Germline V gives CDR1 SEHNR, CDR2 FQNEAQ (reference sequence). V was trimmed by 6 bases and J by 2 bases, leaving 6 bases between them. The CDR3 is 12 amino acids. In DNA, the CDR3 is TGTGCCAGCAGTTCTGCCACAGATACGCAGTATTTT. It translates to CASSSATDTQYF.